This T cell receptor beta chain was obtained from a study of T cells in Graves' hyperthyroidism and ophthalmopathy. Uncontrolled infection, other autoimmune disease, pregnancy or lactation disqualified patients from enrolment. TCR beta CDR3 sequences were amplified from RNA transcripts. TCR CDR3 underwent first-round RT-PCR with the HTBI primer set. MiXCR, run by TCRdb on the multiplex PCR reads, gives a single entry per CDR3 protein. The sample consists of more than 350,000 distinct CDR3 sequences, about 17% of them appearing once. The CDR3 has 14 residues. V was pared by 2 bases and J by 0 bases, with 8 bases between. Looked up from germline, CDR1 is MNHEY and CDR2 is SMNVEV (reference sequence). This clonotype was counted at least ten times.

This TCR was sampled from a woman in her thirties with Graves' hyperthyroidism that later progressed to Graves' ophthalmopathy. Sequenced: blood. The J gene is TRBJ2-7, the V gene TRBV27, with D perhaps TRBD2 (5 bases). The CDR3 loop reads CASSLIGDSYEQYF. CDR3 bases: TGTGCCAGCAGTTTAATCGGGGACTCCTACGAGCAGTACTTC.